Each of the 11 T cell receptor beta chains below was sequenced from the same sample in a study of blood T cell repertoires in COVID-19. TCRdb keeps only in-frame clones here, not all; method: immunoSEQ multiplex PCR. The sample contains over 200,000 clones, 87% of which appear only once. The material sequenced was PBMCs or T cells enriched from blood (not recorded which). These receptors originate from a man under 40 who had recovered from COVID-19.

The rearrangement links TRBV6-5 to TRBJ2-5; TRBD1 agrees at 10 bases. V lost 0 bases to trimming and J lost 5 bases; unmatched junction nucleotides: 3. This CDR3 has 15 residues. CDR1 and CDR2 (germline): MNHEY, SVGAGI. The CDR3 spells CASSYSGTGEETQYF. The CDR3 nucleotides read TGTGCCAGCAGTTACTCAGGGACAGGGGAGGAGACCCAGTACTTC.

The CDR3 DNA reads as TGTGCCAGCAGCTTGGAAGCAGACTATAGCAATCAGCCCCAGCATTTT. Amino acids: CASSLEADYSNQPQHF. The chain combines TRBV7-9 with TRBJ1-5; the D is unclear. Trimming stripped 3 bases from V and 0 bases from J, with 12 bases between. The germline V gene encodes CDR1 SEHNR and CDR2 FQNEAQ (reference sequence). This CDR3 has 16 amino acids. The complete variable domain, with remaining parts taken from reference TRBV7-9 and TRBJ1-5, reads DTGVSQNPRHKITKRGQNVTFRCDPISEHNRLYWYRQTLGQGPEFLTYFQNEAQLEKSRLLSDRFSAERPKGSFSTLEIQRTEQGDSAMYLCASSLEADYSNQPQHFGDGTRLSIL.

The chain carries TRBV19 and TRBJ2-5; D might be TRBD1 (6 bases). Trimming cost V 4 bases and J 7 bases, with 13 bases left between them. The germline gives CDR1 LNHDA, CDR2 SQIVND (reference sequence). The CDR3 spans 13 residues. This CDR3 reads CASSTPRGGTQYF. As DNA, the CDR3 is TGTGCCAGTAGTACCCCTAGAGGGGGGACCCAGTACTTC. The variable domain in full, with the rest retrieved from reference TRBV19 and TRBJ2-5, is DGGITQSPKYLFRKEGQNVTLSCEQNLNHDAMYWYRQDPGQGLRLIYYSQIVNDFQKGDIAEGYSVSREKKESFPLTVTSAQKNPTAFYLCASSTPRGGTQYFGPGTRLLVL.

The chain links TRBV5-1 to TRBJ2-3, with D uncertain. Trimming removed 4 bases from V and 0 bases from J, with 15 bases in between. This CDR3 has 16 amino acids. Germline CDR1 is SGHRS and CDR2 is YFSETQ. The CDR3 bases are TGCGCCAGCAGCCTCAGTTGGGCACGGAGCACAGATACGCAGTATTTT. Protein: CASSLSWARSTDTQYF. The variable domain in full, completed from reference TRBV5-1 and TRBJ2-3, reads KAGVTQTPRYLIKTRGQQVTLSCSPISGHRSVSWYQQTPGQGLQFLFEYFSETQRNKGNFPGRFSGRQFSNSRSEMNVSTLELGDSALYLCASSLSWARSTDTQYFGPGTRLTVL.

The chain carries TRBV18 and TRBJ2-7; TRBD2 matches at 12 bases. V shed 5 bases and J 0 bases; nucleotides not matched to a gene: 8. The CDR3 contains 17 residues. CDR1 KGHSH and CDR2 LQKENI come from the germline V gene. CDR3 in amino acids: CASSAGTSGLSSYEQYF. CDR3 bases: TGTGCCAGCTCAGCCGGGACTAGCGGGCTGAGCTCCTACGAGCAGTACTTC.

This sequence joins TRBV6-5 and TRBJ1-2; TRBD1 matches at 7 bases. Germline loops: CDR1 MNHEY, CDR2 SVGAGI. This CDR3 has 14 residues. The V gene end was trimmed by 6 bases and the J gene end by 4 bases; junction bases not matched to a gene: 8. CDR3 amino acids: CASRDGQESYGYTF. The CDR3 DNA reads as TGTGCCAGCAGAGACGGACAGGAAAGCTATGGCTACACCTTC.

The rearrangement uses TRBV4-1 and TRBJ2-1, with TRBD2 matching 10 bases. This CDR3 is 18 amino acids long. With V trimmed by 3 bases and J by 1 base, 9 bases remained unmatched. Germline V gene sequence: CDR1 MGHRA, CDR2 YSYEKL. The CDR3 DNA is TGCGCCAGCAGCCAGGGTACTCTAGCGGGAGTATCCTACAATGAGCAGTTCTTC. This encodes CASSQGTLAGVSYNEQFF.

V gene TRBV13 combines with J gene TRBJ2-7; D is possibly TRBD1 (6 bases). Trimming stripped 5 bases from V and 0 bases from J, with 17 bases between. Germline values: CDR1 PRHDT, CDR2 FYEKMQ (reference sequence). This CDR3 spans 16 amino acids. In DNA form, the CDR3 reads TGTGCCAGCAGCCCTCGACAGGCAATGGGCTCCTACGAGCAGTACTTC. Translated: CASSPRQAMGSYEQYF.

The chain recombines TRBV3-1 (or the pseudogene TRBV3-2) with TRBJ1-5; a weak D match, TRBD1 (6 bases). V lost 0 bases to trimming and J lost 6 bases, with 6 bases between them. The length of the CDR3 is 13 residues. Germline loops: CDR1 LGHDT, CDR2 YNNKEL (reference sequence). The chain's CDR3 is CASSQEGGQPQHF. For the CDR3, the DNA is TGTGCCAGCAGCCAAGAAGGGGGTCAGCCCCAGCATTTT.

This sequence joins TRBV20-1 and TRBJ1-1; maybe TRBD1 (6 bases). The V end was cut by 1 base, the J end by 11 bases, with 11 bases between. Germline-derived CDR1 and CDR2 are DFQATT and SNEGSKA (reference sequence). The CDR3 is made up of 11 amino acids. CDR3 in amino acids: CSARGAGAAFF. The CDR3 DNA follows: TGCAGTGCTAGAGGGGCAGGGGCGGCTTTCTTT.

The V gene is TRBV28, the J gene TRBJ1-5; D gene ambiguous. The ends were cut back, 6 bases at V and 2 bases at J, with 8 bases in the middle. There are 13 residues in the CDR3. Germline values: CDR1 MDHEN, CDR2 SYDVKM. CDR3 bases: TGTGCCAGCAGCCGTCGGGGCAATCAGCCCCAGCATTTT. Protein sequence: CASSRRGNQPQHF.